Listed below are T cell receptor beta chains from one sample, sequenced in a study of blood T cells in healthy people across ages. MiXCR was run by TCRdb on the 5' RACE reads, yielding one entry per CDR3 protein. The data show about a million distinct CDR3 sequences, with 35% to 45% seen just once and over 10% held by the top ten. Sequencing was performed on blood. Source of these receptors: a man aged 18 to 29 in good health. Both conserved end residues are part of each CDR3. A D gene is named only where the DNA matches it firmly. Clone size is shown for a subset of rows, as once, few, many or a class of expanded clone.

d_gene: .; v_gene: TRBV7-9; abundance: few; len: 13; j_gene: TRBJ2-4; CDR3aa: CASSSGPPKGQYF; CDR3nt: TGTGCCAGCAGCTCAGGACCCCCGAAAGGGCAGTACTTC
d_gene: TRBD1; v_gene: TRBV12-5; abundance: .; len: 14; j_gene: TRBJ1-2; CDR3aa: CASGLETGNYGYTF; CDR3nt: TGTGCTAGTGGTTTGGAGACAGGGAACTATGGCTACACCTTC
d_gene: TRBD1; v_gene: TRBV27; abundance: .; len: 15; j_gene: TRBJ1-1; CDR3aa: CASSSRGRTNTEAFF; CDR3nt: TGTGCCAGCAGTTCCAGGGGGCGGACCAACACTGAAGCTTTCTTT
d_gene: .; v_gene: TRBV7-3; abundance: many; len: 13; j_gene: TRBJ2-3; CDR3aa: CASSQGSTDTQYF; CDR3nt: TGCGCCAGCAGCCAAGGGTCCACAGATACGCAGTATTTT
d_gene: .; v_gene: TRBV7-2; abundance: once; len: 14; j_gene: TRBJ1-1; CDR3aa: CASSPSTGQTEAFF; CDR3nt: TGTGCCAGCAGCCCGTCAACAGGGCAAACTGAAGCTTTCTTT
d_gene: .; v_gene: TRBV4-2; abundance: few; len: 15; j_gene: TRBJ2-1; CDR3aa: CASSQTGGPGNEQFF; CDR3nt: TGTGCCAGCAGCCAGACCGGGGGTCCTGGGAATGAGCAGTTCTTC
d_gene: TRBD2; v_gene: TRBV4-3; abundance: many; len: 16; j_gene: TRBJ2-3; CDR3aa: CASSQLAGGSTDTQYF; CDR3nt: TGTGCCAGCAGCCAACTAGCGGGGGGTAGCACAGATACGCAGTATTTT
d_gene: .; v_gene: TRBV7-2; abundance: few; len: 15; j_gene: TRBJ2-5; CDR3aa: CASSFLPQVQETQYF; CDR3nt: TGTGCCAGCAGCTTTCTGCCACAGGTCCAAGAGACCCAGTACTTC
d_gene: .; v_gene: TRBV25-1; abundance: .; len: 12; j_gene: TRBJ1-1; CDR3aa: CASNQGNTEAFF; CDR3nt: TGTGCCAGTAACCAGGGGAACACTGAAGCTTTCTTT
d_gene: TRBD1; v_gene: TRBV6-6; abundance: few; len: 12; j_gene: TRBJ2-3; CDR3aa: CATAGTADTQYF; CDR3nt: TGTGCCACCGCAGGGACAGCAGATACGCAGTATTTT
d_gene: TRBD2; v_gene: TRBV13; abundance: .; len: 17; j_gene: TRBJ2-3; CDR3aa: CASSLGRSGGAMDTQYF; CDR3nt: TGTGCCAGCAGCTTAGGCCGATCCGGGGGGGCGATGGATACGCAGTATTTT
d_gene: .; v_gene: TRBV6-5; abundance: few; len: 13; j_gene: TRBJ1-1; CDR3aa: CASVARRNTEAFF; CDR3nt: TGTGCCAGCGTGGCCAGGCGGAACACTGAAGCTTTCTTT
d_gene: TRBD1; v_gene: TRBV20-1; abundance: .; len: 13; j_gene: TRBJ1-2; CDR3aa: CSARTTGGTGYTF; CDR3nt: TGCAGTGCTAGAACGACAGGGGGCACTGGCTACACCTTC
d_gene: TRBD1; v_gene: TRBV9; abundance: few; len: 15; j_gene: TRBJ2-3; CDR3aa: CASSEGTGDTDTQYF; CDR3nt: TGTGCCAGCAGCGAAGGGACAGGCGACACAGATACGCAGTATTTT
d_gene: .; v_gene: TRBV12-3/TRBV12-4; abundance: .; len: 16; j_gene: TRBJ2-6; CDR3aa: CASRRTGKSGANVLTF; CDR3nt: TGTGCCAGCAGACGTACAGGAAAATCTGGGGCCAACGTCCTGACTTTC
d_gene: .; v_gene: TRBV5-1; abundance: .; len: 14; j_gene: TRBJ2-2; CDR3aa: CASSLAYDTGELFF; CDR3nt: TGCGCCAGCAGCTTGGCCTACGACACCGGGGAGCTGTTTTTT
d_gene: TRBD1; v_gene: TRBV9; abundance: .; len: 14; j_gene: TRBJ1-2; CDR3aa: CASSVGDRAGGYTF; CDR3nt: TGTGCCAGCAGCGTAGGGGACAGGGCGGGAGGCTACACCTTC
d_gene: .; v_gene: TRBV10-3; abundance: few; len: 13; j_gene: TRBJ2-5; CDR3aa: CAISETSMETQYF; CDR3nt: TGTGCCATCAGTGAGACTAGCATGGAGACCCAGTACTTC
d_gene: .; v_gene: TRBV6-2/TRBV6-3; abundance: .; len: 14; j_gene: TRBJ1-2; CDR3aa: CAGSPNHRNYGYTF; CDR3nt: TGTGCCGGCAGCCCAAACCACCGAAACTATGGCTACACCTTC
d_gene: .; v_gene: TRBV5-1; abundance: .; len: 16; j_gene: TRBJ2-3; CDR3aa: CASSPTSGTVTDTQYF; CDR3nt: TGCGCCAGCAGCCCGACCTCAGGGACCGTCACAGATACGCAGTATTTT
d_gene: .; v_gene: TRBV7-2; abundance: .; len: 13; j_gene: TRBJ2-3; CDR3aa: CASSNGSTDTQYF; CDR3nt: TGTGCCAGCAGTAACGGCTCTACAGATACGCAGTATTTT
d_gene: TRBD1; v_gene: TRBV20-1; abundance: .; len: 12; j_gene: TRBJ1-2; CDR3aa: CSASTGFYGYTF; CDR3nt: TGCAGTGCTTCGACAGGGTTCTATGGCTACACCTTC
d_gene: .; v_gene: TRBV9; abundance: few; len: 12; j_gene: TRBJ1-6; CDR3aa: CASSSTSSPLHF; CDR3nt: TGTGCCAGCAGCTCCACGTCCTCACCCCTCCACTTT
d_gene: .; v_gene: TRBV2; abundance: .; len: 14; j_gene: TRBJ1-1; CDR3aa: CASSEFQENTEAFF; CDR3nt: TGTGCCAGCAGTGAATTCCAGGAGAACACTGAAGCTTTCTTT
d_gene: .; v_gene: TRBV7-9; abundance: .; len: 13; j_gene: TRBJ2-7; CDR3aa: CASSRLGVYEQYF; CDR3nt: TGTGCCAGCAGCCGCCTTGGAGTGTACGAGCAGTACTTC
d_gene: .; v_gene: TRBV21-1; abundance: .; len: 18; j_gene: TRBJ2-7; CDR3aa: CASSKVGWDRGSIYEQYF; CDR3nt: TGTGCCAGCAGCAAAGTGGGGTGGGACAGGGGGTCGATCTACGAGCAGTACTTC
d_gene: .; v_gene: TRBV12-5; abundance: .; len: 16; j_gene: TRBJ1-2; CDR3aa: CASGVGFGNQSYGYTF; CDR3nt: TGTGCTAGTGGTGTGGGATTTGGAAACCAGTCCTATGGCTACACCTTC
d_gene: .; v_gene: TRBV7-9; abundance: .; len: 15; j_gene: TRBJ1-2; CDR3aa: CASSLEYPGVYGYTF; CDR3nt: TGTGCCAGCAGCTTAGAGTACCCAGGGGTTTATGGCTACACCTTC
d_gene: .; v_gene: TRBV4-1; abundance: few; len: 16; j_gene: TRBJ1-6; CDR3aa: CASSQDGLSYNSPLHF; CDR3nt: TGCGCCAGCAGCCAAGACGGCCTCTCCTATAATTCACCCCTCCACTTT
d_gene: .; v_gene: TRBV27; abundance: once; len: 14; j_gene: TRBJ1-1; CDR3aa: CASSFRESNTEAFF; CDR3nt: TGTGCCAGCAGTTTCCGGGAGAGCAACACTGAAGCTTTCTTT
d_gene: .; v_gene: TRBV9; abundance: many; len: 13; j_gene: TRBJ2-1; CDR3aa: CASSVETHNEQFF; CDR3nt: TGTGCCAGCAGCGTAGAGACCCACAATGAGCAGTTCTTC
d_gene: TRBD1; v_gene: TRBV2; abundance: many; len: 14; j_gene: TRBJ2-1; CDR3aa: CASTWQGVYNEQFF; CDR3nt: TGTGCCAGCACGTGGCAGGGGGTTTACAATGAGCAGTTCTTC
d_gene: .; v_gene: TRBV10-3; abundance: .; len: 17; j_gene: TRBJ2-3; CDR3aa: CAISESGNGIMADTQYF; CDR3nt: TGTGCCATCAGTGAGTCCGGGAATGGTATAATGGCAGATACGCAGTATTTT
d_gene: .; v_gene: TRBV12-3/TRBV12-4; abundance: .; len: 14; j_gene: TRBJ1-4; CDR3aa: CASSVAWGNEKLFF; CDR3nt: TGTGCCAGCAGTGTTGCCTGGGGTAATGAAAAACTGTTTTTT
d_gene: TRBD2; v_gene: TRBV7-4; abundance: .; len: 20; j_gene: TRBJ2-1; CDR3aa: CASSQTGTSSGGISYNEQFF; CDR3nt: TGTGCCAGCAGCCAAACTGGGACCTCTAGCGGGGGGATCTCCTACAATGAGCAGTTCTTC
d_gene: .; v_gene: TRBV12-3/TRBV12-4; abundance: .; len: 15; j_gene: TRBJ1-1; CDR3aa: CASSPPEGLNTEAFF; CDR3nt: TGTGCCAGCAGTCCACCAGAGGGTCTCAACACTGAAGCTTTCTTT
d_gene: TRBD2; v_gene: TRBV7-9; abundance: once; len: 17; j_gene: TRBJ2-5; CDR3aa: CASSFTSGGPNQETQYF; CDR3nt: TGTGCCAGCAGCTTCACTAGCGGGGGCCCCAACCAAGAGACCCAGTACTTC
d_gene: .; v_gene: TRBV12-3/TRBV12-4; abundance: once; len: 13; j_gene: TRBJ1-1; CDR3aa: CASSVTGNAEAFF; CDR3nt: TGTGCCAGCAGTGTGACCGGGAACGCTGAAGCTTTCTTT
d_gene: .; v_gene: TRBV2; abundance: few; len: 18; j_gene: TRBJ1-2; CDR3aa: CASSEALQIARVGYGYTF; CDR3nt: TGTGCCAGCAGTGAAGCGCTTCAGATAGCCAGGGTAGGCTATGGCTACACCTTC
d_gene: TRBD1; v_gene: TRBV11-3; abundance: few; len: 15; j_gene: TRBJ2-5; CDR3aa: CASSLDHDRGNEQYF; CDR3nt: TGTGCCAGCAGCTTAGATCACGACAGGGGCAATGAGCAGTACTTC
d_gene: .; v_gene: TRBV9; abundance: .; len: 15; j_gene: TRBJ1-1; CDR3aa: CASSEKRVGGTEAFF; CDR3nt: TGTGCCAGCAGCGAGAAGAGGGTGGGAGGAACTGAAGCTTTCTTT
d_gene: TRBD1; v_gene: TRBV29-1; abundance: few; len: 14; j_gene: TRBJ1-4; CDR3aa: CSVGPGTEHEKLFF; CDR3nt: TGCAGCGTGGGCCCAGGGACAGAACATGAAAAACTGTTTTTT
d_gene: .; v_gene: TRBV29-1; abundance: few; len: 12; j_gene: TRBJ2-6; CDR3aa: CSVTAGANVLTF; CDR3nt: TGCAGCGTCACGGCCGGGGCCAACGTCCTGACTTTC
d_gene: TRBD1; v_gene: TRBV2; abundance: few; len: 14; j_gene: TRBJ2-7; CDR3aa: CASRFRDRGYEQYF; CDR3nt: TGTGCCAGCAGATTCCGGGACAGGGGCTACGAGCAGTACTTC
d_gene: .; v_gene: TRBV5-1; abundance: many; len: 14; j_gene: TRBJ1-2; CDR3aa: CASSPMDSNYGYTF; CDR3nt: TGCGCCAGCAGCCCCATGGACAGTAACTATGGCTACACCTTC
d_gene: .; v_gene: TRBV20-1; abundance: few; len: 13; j_gene: TRBJ2-4; CDR3aa: CSAGDKLDDIQYF; CDR3nt: TGCAGTGCGGGAGATAAGTTGGACGACATTCAGTACTTC
d_gene: TRBD1; v_gene: TRBV5-1; abundance: many; len: 16; j_gene: TRBJ1-2; CDR3aa: CASSFPRQGASYGYTF; CDR3nt: TGCGCCAGCAGCTTCCCGCGCCAGGGGGCATCGTATGGCTACACCTTC
d_gene: TRBD1; v_gene: TRBV6-5; abundance: few; len: 18; j_gene: TRBJ1-2; CDR3aa: CASSYDLQGKGANYGYTF; CDR3nt: TGTGCCAGCAGTTACGACCTACAGGGGAAAGGAGCTAACTATGGCTACACCTTC
d_gene: TRBD1; v_gene: TRBV12-3/TRBV12-4; abundance: .; len: 19; j_gene: TRBJ2-1; CDR3aa: CASSYTEGQGPLVSNEQFF; CDR3nt: TGTGCCAGCAGTTACACAGAGGGACAGGGGCCCCTGGTATCGAATGAGCAGTTCTTC
d_gene: .; v_gene: TRBV6-2/TRBV6-3; abundance: .; len: 14; j_gene: TRBJ2-2; CDR3aa: CASSYRAVTGELFF; CDR3nt: TGTGCCAGCAGTTACAGGGCGGTCACCGGGGAGCTGTTTTTT